The rows below give T cell receptor beta chains drawn from one sample of a study of identical twins. TCRdb re-derived calls from the 5' RACE reads in MiXCR, one entry per CDR3 protein. The table records over 550,000 distinct CDR3 sequences, about 7.6% of them present only once. The same data also went into a second study, on yellow fever vaccine responses in identical twins.

Sequenced sample: PBMCs. All receptors come from a young woman in good health. Both conserved end residues are part of each CDR3. Each record gives: J gene, D gene, clone size, V gene, CDR3 DNA, CDR3 protein. A D gene is named only where the DNA matches it firmly. For some rows the clone size is stated as once, few or many, or as a class when expanded; others skip it.

J: TRBJ2-5; D: TRBD2; size: few; V: TRBV20-1; DNA: TGCAGTGCCCTACTCGGGGGGGTGGAAGGGACCCAGTACTTC; CDR3: CSALLGGVEGTQYF
J: TRBJ2-1; D: TRBD2; size: many; V: TRBV7-6; DNA: TGTGCCAGCAGCTTAACGACACGGGGGGGCCTCAATGAGCAGTTCTTC; CDR3: CASSLTTRGGLNEQFF
J: TRBJ1-1; D: .; size: many; V: TRBV12-3/TRBV12-4; DNA: TGTGCCAGCAGTTTAGACCTTATGAACACTGAAGCTTTCTTT; CDR3: CASSLDLMNTEAFF
J: TRBJ2-7; D: .; size: many; V: TRBV24-1; DNA: TGTGCCACCAGTGACGGCTACGAGCAGTACTTC; CDR3: CATSDGYEQYF
J: TRBJ2-5; D: .; size: .; V: TRBV9; DNA: TGTGCCAGCAGCGTAGAAAGGTTTAGCAACCAAGAGACCCAGTACTTC; CDR3: CASSVERFSNQETQYF
J: TRBJ2-1; D: TRBD2; size: many; V: TRBV7-2; DNA: TGTGCCAGCAGCCTAATGGTACTAGCGAGTTGGGATGAGCAGTTCTTC; CDR3: CASSLMVLASWDEQFF
J: TRBJ1-1; D: .; size: .; V: TRBV12-3/TRBV12-4; DNA: TGTGCCAGCGGGGAAGACCAAGCGGTCACTGAAGCTTTCTTT; CDR3: CASGEDQAVTEAFF
J: TRBJ2-2; D: .; size: .; V: TRBV12-3/TRBV12-4; DNA: TGTGCCAGCAGGCCGGGACACCAGAACACCGGGGAGCTGTTTTTT; CDR3: CASRPGHQNTGELFF
J: TRBJ2-1; D: TRBD1; size: .; V: TRBV12-3/TRBV12-4; DNA: TGTGCCAGCACCGAAGACAGGGCCGGCAGGTTCTTC; CDR3: CASTEDRAGRFF
J: TRBJ2-4; D: .; size: many; V: TRBV10-3; DNA: TGTGCCATCAGTGAGTCTGAGGGATTTGGGATTCAGTACTTC; CDR3: CAISESEGFGIQYF
J: TRBJ2-2; D: .; size: many; V: TRBV5-1; DNA: TGCGCCAGCAGCCCCCTGACCGGTACCGGGGAGCTGTTTTTT; CDR3: CASSPLTGTGELFF
J: TRBJ2-7; D: TRBD2; size: many; V: TRBV20-1; DNA: TGCAGTGCTAGTGGGACTAGCGGCAGCGAGCAGTACTTC; CDR3: CSASGTSGSEQYF
J: TRBJ2-1; D: .; size: few; V: TRBV12-3/TRBV12-4; DNA: TGTGCCAGCAGAACCTACGAGGGGGGGGGGAATAACAATGAGCAGTTCTTC; CDR3: CASRTYEGGGNNNEQFF
J: TRBJ2-1; D: TRBD2; size: few; V: TRBV20-1; DNA: TGCAGTGGCCCGAGCGGGACGGGGGGCAATGAGCAGTTCTTC; CDR3: CSGPSGTGGNEQFF
J: TRBJ2-5; D: .; size: .; V: TRBV28; DNA: TGTGCCAGCAGGTTCCAGGGGGAGACCCAGTACTTC; CDR3: CASRFQGETQYF
J: TRBJ2-2; D: TRBD2; size: many; V: TRBV29-1; DNA: TGCAGCGTGGGCCTGGGACTAGCAGTTAACACCGGGGAGCTGTTTTTT; CDR3: CSVGLGLAVNTGELFF
J: TRBJ2-5; D: TRBD2; size: many; V: TRBV20-1; DNA: TGCAGTGCTAGTCCGGCTTTCATAGCGGGCCCCCAAGAGACCCAGTACTTC; CDR3: CSASPAFIAGPQETQYF
J: TRBJ2-5; D: TRBD2; size: few; V: TRBV7-9; DNA: TGTGCCATCGGGGGGACCATACAAGAGACCCAGTACTTC; CDR3: CAIGGTIQETQYF
J: TRBJ2-1; D: .; size: few; V: TRBV7-9; DNA: TGTGCCAGCAGCTTAGTTCTTAGCGGCCTCAATGAGCAGTTCTTC; CDR3: CASSLVLSGLNEQFF
J: TRBJ2-3; D: TRBD2; size: few; V: TRBV12-3/TRBV12-4; DNA: TGTGCCAGCAGTCCCCTGAGCGGGGACACAGATACGCAGTATTTT; CDR3: CASSPLSGDTDTQYF
J: TRBJ1-5; D: TRBD1; size: many; V: TRBV29-1; DNA: TGCAGCGTTAGGGACAGCACTAGCAATCAGCCCCAGCATTTT; CDR3: CSVRDSTSNQPQHF
J: TRBJ2-2; D: .; size: few; V: TRBV4-1; DNA: TGCGCCAGCAGCCAAGACGTGTCTTTCGCCGGGGAGCTGTTTTTT; CDR3: CASSQDVSFAGELFF
J: TRBJ2-1; D: .; size: few; V: TRBV20-1; DNA: TGCAGTGCCCCACGACTACCGAATGAGCAGTTCTTC; CDR3: CSAPRLPNEQFF
J: TRBJ2-3; D: .; size: few; V: TRBV18; DNA: TGTGCCAGCTCACCATCGTCAGGGCCCGCTGGAGATACGCAGTATTTT; CDR3: CASSPSSGPAGDTQYF
J: TRBJ2-7; D: .; size: few; V: TRBV5-1; DNA: TGCGCCAGCACCGAGGGGCAGGGGAGTCCCTCCTACGAGCAGTACTTC; CDR3: CASTEGQGSPSYEQYF
J: TRBJ1-3; D: .; size: few; V: TRBV3-1; DNA: TGTGCCAGCAGCCAAGGCAGGGCAGACGGAAACACCATATATTTT; CDR3: CASSQGRADGNTIYF
J: TRBJ1-2; D: .; size: few; V: TRBV27; DNA: TGTGCCAGCAGTCCGTCCCCCCAGGCAGGGCTTAACTATGGCTACACCTTC; CDR3: CASSPSPQAGLNYGYTF
J: TRBJ2-3; D: TRBD2; size: few; V: TRBV5-1; DNA: TGCGCCAGCAGCTTGGGTGCGGGGGGCACCTCTAGCACAGATACGCAGTATTTT; CDR3: CASSLGAGGTSSTDTQYF
J: TRBJ2-1; D: TRBD2; size: many; V: TRBV7-9; DNA: TGTGCCAGCAGCTTAGTTGGACGGGAGGCTGGAAATGAGCAGTTCTTC; CDR3: CASSLVGREAGNEQFF
J: TRBJ1-2; D: .; size: few; V: TRBV10-3; DNA: TGTGCCATCACAAAGACAGAAAACTATGGCTACACCTTC; CDR3: CAITKTENYGYTF
J: TRBJ2-5; D: .; size: few; V: TRBV7-9; DNA: TGTGCCAGCAGCCTGGACAACCAAGAGACCCAGTACTTC; CDR3: CASSLDNQETQYF
J: TRBJ2-2; D: TRBD2; size: .; V: TRBV20-1; DNA: TGCAGTGCTCCCCGAGCGGGATTCGGCGGGGAGCTGTTTTTT; CDR3: CSAPRAGFGGELFF
J: TRBJ2-7; D: TRBD2; size: many; V: TRBV7-8; DNA: TGTGCCAGCAGCGCACTAGCGGGTGGATACGAGCAGTACTTC; CDR3: CASSALAGGYEQYF
J: TRBJ2-2; D: TRBD2; size: many; V: TRBV20-1; DNA: TGCAGTGGCCCCCGGGGGCGGTCTAGCGGGAGTAGCACCGGGGAGCTGTTTTTT; CDR3: CSGPRGRSSGSSTGELFF
J: TRBJ2-3; D: TRBD2; size: few; V: TRBV5-1; DNA: TGCGCCAGCAGCCCAATGACTAGCGGGGGGACAGATACGCAGTATTTT; CDR3: CASSPMTSGGTDTQYF
J: TRBJ2-2; D: TRBD2; size: many; V: TRBV28; DNA: TGTGCCAGCAGTTTATTGGCGGGGGGGGCGAACACCGGGGAGCTGTTTTTT; CDR3: CASSLLAGGANTGELFF
J: TRBJ1-5; D: .; size: few; V: TRBV13; DNA: TGTGCCAGCAGCTTAGGAAGGGTCGGCGAGCCCCAGCATTTT; CDR3: CASSLGRVGEPQHF
J: TRBJ1-1; D: .; size: few; V: TRBV15; DNA: TGTGCCACCAGCAGAGAGTCGTACACTGAAGCTTTCTTT; CDR3: CATSRESYTEAFF
J: TRBJ1-2; D: TRBD1; size: few; V: TRBV14; DNA: TGTGCCAGCAGCCAAACAGGGGGCGGTGAAGGCTACACCTTC; CDR3: CASSQTGGGEGYTF
J: TRBJ1-4; D: .; size: .; V: TRBV6-5; DNA: TGTGCCAGCAGAGGCAATAATGAAAAACTGTTTTTT; CDR3: CASRGNNEKLFF
J: TRBJ2-5; D: .; size: many; V: TRBV4-1; DNA: TGCGCCAGCAGCCAAGACCCTGGGCTCCCTGAGGAGACCCAGTACTTC; CDR3: CASSQDPGLPEETQYF
J: TRBJ2-2; D: .; size: .; V: TRBV28; DNA: TGTGCCAGCAGTTTATTCAGGCAGTCGAACACCGGGGAGCTGTTTTTT; CDR3: CASSLFRQSNTGELFF
J: TRBJ1-4; D: TRBD1; size: many; V: TRBV5-1; DNA: TGCGCCAGCAGCGAAGACAGGGGGCCGGGTAATGAAAAACTGTTTTTT; CDR3: CASSEDRGPGNEKLFF
J: TRBJ2-1; D: TRBD2; size: .; V: TRBV20-1; DNA: TGCAGTGCTAGAGATCTTTGGGCTAGCGGGACCTACAATGAGCAGTTCTTC; CDR3: CSARDLWASGTYNEQFF
J: TRBJ2-1; D: .; size: .; V: TRBV12-3/TRBV12-4; DNA: TGTGCCAGCAGTCTCAGGGTTTTTGAGCAGTTCTTC; CDR3: CASSLRVFEQFF
J: TRBJ2-7; D: .; size: few; V: TRBV6-2/TRBV6-3; DNA: TGTGCCAGCACACCCCGGGACATACACCCCTACGAGCAGTACTTC; CDR3: CASTPRDIHPYEQYF
J: TRBJ2-1; D: .; size: .; V: TRBV2; DNA: TGTGCCAGCAGTGAGCGGGGAGGCTTGAGCTCCTACAATGAGCAGTTCTTC; CDR3: CASSERGGLSSYNEQFF
J: TRBJ2-3; D: .; size: few; V: TRBV5-5; DNA: TGTGCCAGCAGCTTGGCTGGTAGGGTCGTTGGGGATACGCAGTATTTT; CDR3: CASSLAGRVVGDTQYF
J: TRBJ2-1; D: TRBD2; size: many; V: TRBV12-3/TRBV12-4; DNA: TGTGCCAGCAGTACTTACCCCGAAGTAGCGGGAGGGGTAAAGTTCTTC; CDR3: CASSTYPEVAGGVKFF
J: TRBJ1-1; D: .; size: many; V: TRBV7-9; DNA: TGTGCCAGCAGCTTAGGGGGACAACGGGGATATTTT; CDR3: CASSLGGQRGYF
J: TRBJ1-2; D: .; size: many; V: TRBV29-1; DNA: TGCAGCGTTGATTCTCAGGGGCAGCCCAGCGATGGCTACACCTTC; CDR3: CSVDSQGQPSDGYTF
J: TRBJ1-4; D: .; size: .; V: TRBV15; DNA: TGTGCCACCAGCAAAACGGGGGATGCGGAAAAACTGTTTTTT; CDR3: CATSKTGDAEKLFF
J: TRBJ2-5; D: .; size: few; V: TRBV12-3/TRBV12-4; DNA: TGTGCCAGCAGTTTGGCGGTCAGGGGGGTTGAAGAGACCCAGTACTTC; CDR3: CASSLAVRGVEETQYF
J: TRBJ2-5; D: .; size: .; V: TRBV20-1; DNA: TGCAGTGCGCTCGGACACCAAGAGACCCAGTACTTC; CDR3: CSALGHQETQYF
J: TRBJ2-7; D: TRBD1; size: .; V: TRBV7-8; DNA: TGTGCCAGCAGCCCCCGGACAGGGAAGAACTACGAGCAGTACTTC; CDR3: CASSPRTGKNYEQYF